This TCR beta chain was retrieved from a study of naive CD8 T cells in extremely preterm neonates (dated by TCRdb to the late 2010s). About the study as a whole: The abstract gives the adult participants' age range as 25-50 years, whereas the methods give 20-50 years. The study compared TCRbeta CDR3 repertoires of sorted naive CD8+ T cells across four age groups: extremely preterm neonates, term neonates, young children and adults. Summary of the overall study and its limitations: Compared with the older groups, preterm CDR3s were shorter and closer to germline, carrying fewer N additions and showing less junctional trimming. To track T cell development within individuals, the authors urged prospective longitudinal studies of preterm and term neonates. Preterm neonates shared more CDR3 nucleotide sequences (around 2.7%) than term neonates (roughly 0.4%), young children (around 0.03%) and adults (about 0.01%). A small sample size and variable productive template counts among preterm samples were noted by the authors as limitations. Compared with all other age groups, preterm neonates showed significantly lower iChao1 richness (p < 0.05) along with an even clone distribution, indicating a less rich repertoire.

TCRbeta CDR3 regions were amplified from genomic DNA by a two-step, bias-controlled multiplex PCR. The multiplex PCR included primers specific for each TRBV and TRBJ gene segment. TCRbeta repertoire data were generated with the immunoSEQ Assay. As for the authors' bioinformatics: A relative-frequency ratio and a modified nearest-neighbor algorithm were applied to filter and cluster reads so that closely related sequences were merged. V, D and J gene assignments for CDR3 sequences followed IMGT annotation. Template counts were quantified against synthetic TCR CDR3 analog sequences and normalized for PCR amplification bias. Analyses were restricted to unique productive sequences, meaning in-frame CDR3 sequences without stop codons. The immunoSEQ Analyzer software was used to compute clonality, defined as 1 minus Pielou's evenness, and iChao1 richness. JMP was used for statistical testing, with Student's t-test or a non-parametric test applied depending on Shapiro-Wilk normality results. TCRdb limited this immuneACCESS table to in-frame rearrangements with V and J called. A share of clones is missing; checked studies link under half to unresolved V genes, and the rest is unexplained. D and trimming were read from the DNA, whereas the V and J calls and clone size are those reported in that table. In this sample the table shows about 7,000 clones, 98% of which occur a single time. The top ten hold 0.36% of the sample.

The CDR3 has 15 amino acids, counting the end cysteine and phenylalanine. Here the CDR3 DNA is all that survives: 45 bases in frame from base 1. CDR1 LNHDA and CDR2 SQIVND were looked up in the germline V gene (reference sequence). Clipping removes 5 bases from V and 0 bases from J, with 4 as the unmatched junction base count. The peripheral blood donors were five healthy children aged roughly 15-56 months who were having elective routine surgery, plus five healthy nonsmoking adults. The adult controls were healthy nonsmokers aged about 20-55 years, with a median age of about 40 years. A FACSAria III cell sorter was used to sort live, Annexin V-negative naive CD8+ T cells (CD3+CD8+CD45RA+CCR7+). Each sample yielded between roughly 17,000 and 100,000 sorted naive CD8+ T cells. Ficoll-Paque density gradient centrifugation of diluted blood was used to isolate mononuclear cells. Mononuclear cells were cryopreserved in about 10% DMSO with about 90% FBS and stored long term at -150°C before sorting. After thawing, the cells were stained with Annexin V and with antibodies against CD3, CD8, CCR7 and CD45RA. The DNeasy Blood and Tissue Kit was used to extract genomic DNA from sorted cell pellets that had been snap-frozen.

The count of this clone is one. The target of this receptor is not known. Within one base of it there is no much larger clone, and no base qualities were kept. The specimen sequenced was naive CD8+ T cells from blood. The sequence was collected from a human donor in good health. The rearranged chain carries TRBV19 and TRBJ1-5, with TRBD1 matching 7 junction bases. The CDR3 region reads CASSPGQNSNQPQHF. The DNA reads TGTGCCAGTAGTCCGGGACAGAATAGCAATCAGCCCCAGCATTTT.